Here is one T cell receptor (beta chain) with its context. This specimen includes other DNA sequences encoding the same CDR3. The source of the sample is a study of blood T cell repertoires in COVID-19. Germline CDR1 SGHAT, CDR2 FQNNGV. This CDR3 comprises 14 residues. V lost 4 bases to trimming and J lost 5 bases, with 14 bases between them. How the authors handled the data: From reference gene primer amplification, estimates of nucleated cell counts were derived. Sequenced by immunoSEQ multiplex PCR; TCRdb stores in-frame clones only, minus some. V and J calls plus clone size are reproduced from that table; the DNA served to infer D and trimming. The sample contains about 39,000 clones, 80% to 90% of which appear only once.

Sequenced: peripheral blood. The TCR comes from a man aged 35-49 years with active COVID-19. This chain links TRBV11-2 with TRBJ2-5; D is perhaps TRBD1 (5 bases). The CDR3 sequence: CASSSGPAGETQYF. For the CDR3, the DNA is TGTGCCAGCAGCTCAGGTCCCGCAGGGGAGACCCAGTACTTC.